This T cell receptor beta chain was sequenced during a study of CD8 T cells in Susac syndrome. The authors reverse transcribed about 0.45 to 1 ug RNA with random hexamers. A single record per CDR3 protein comes from TCRdb applying MiXCR to the immunoSEQ multiplex PCR reads. This sample has about 160,000 distinct CDR3 sequences, with roughly 94% found just once. The CD8+ and CD4+ T cells were isolated magnetically using a negative isolation approach, whereas the TEMRA cells were enriched by FACS. V was clipped by 6 bases and J by 2 bases, with 15 bases between them. This CDR3 has 14 residues. CDR1 is DFQATT and CDR2 is SNEGSKA in the germline V gene (reference sequence).

The genes are TRBV20-1 and TRBJ2-3, with D possibly called TRBD1 or TRBD2 (6 bases each). The source of this sequence is a human donor in good health. Sequencing was done on a sample of CD4+ T cells from PBMCs. CDR3 nucleotide sequence: TGCAGTGCAGAGGGGGGACCCTTCACAGATACGCAGTATTTT. This sequence encodes CSAEGGPFTDTQYF.